The 22 T cell receptor beta chains reported below all come from one sample, sequenced in a study of T cell responses to AZD1222 COVID-19 vaccine (TCRdb year 2021). The library was produced with the immunoSEQ multiplex PCR assay. TCRdb stores this immuneACCESS table with in-frame sequences only. Part of the clones is absent; in the studies checked, under half of the shortfall reflects unresolved V genes, and no reason is known for the rest. The sample contains 60,000 to 70,000 clones, roughly 82% of them found a single time. The biggest ten clones account for under 6.5% of the sample. The time point label corresponds to: baseline before first vaccination. This material consisted of peripheral blood, taken on day 0 of AZD1222 vaccination. Source of these receptors: an adult in good health.

This rearrangement joins TRBV6-4 to TRBJ1-5; D uncertain. The CDR3 contains 13 residues. CDR1 is MRHNA and CDR2 is SNTAGT in the germline V gene. Trimming stripped 2 bases from V and 3 bases from J, with 5 bases between. CDR3 bases: TGTGCCAGCAGTGACAGCCCCAATCAGCCCCAGCATTTT. Residues: CASSDSPNQPQHF.

V and J are TRBV7-9 and TRBJ1-1; 7 bases fit TRBD1. Germline CDR1 and CDR2: SEHNR and FQNEAQ (reference sequence). V trimming: 5 bases; J trimming: 6 bases; junction bases outside the gene matches: 9. The CDR3 totals 14 residues. The CDR3 here is CASSPKQGNPEAFF. CDR3 DNA: TGTGCCAGCAGCCCCAAACAGGGGAATCCTGAAGCTTTCTTT.

The chain couples TRBV6-5 to TRBJ1-3; D ambiguous. Trimming stripped 6 bases from V and 0 bases from J, with 12 bases between. Germline CDR1 reads MNHEY; CDR2 reads SVGAGI. This CDR3 is built from 15 residues. CDR3 in amino acids: CASRPSGFSGNTIYF. CDR3 bases: TGTGCCAGCAGACCGTCGGGGTTCTCTGGAAACACCATATATTTT.

The chain uses TRBV24-1 and TRBJ2-2; 11 bases map to TRBD1. Germline CDR1 reads KGHDR; CDR2 reads SFDVKD. The V segment lost 3 bases and the J segment 7 bases; nucleotides outside the gene matches: 6. The CDR3 runs to 16 residues. This CDR3 is CATSDDPGQGVGELFF. In DNA, the CDR3 is TGTGCCACCAGTGATGACCCGGGACAGGGGGTCGGGGAGCTGTTTTTT.

The chain has TRBV18 and TRBJ2-3; 9 nucleotides match TRBD2. The V segment lost 1 base and the J segment 1 base; nucleotides outside the gene matches: 12. The germline V gene encodes CDR1 KGHSH and CDR2 LQKENI. The CDR3 has 19 residues. In nucleotides, the CDR3 is TGTGCCAGCTCACCACAGCCCAGGGTAGCGGGGGATCGCACAGATACGCAGTATTTT. It translates to CASSPQPRVAGDRTDTQYF.

The chain joins TRBV7-8 to TRBJ2-5; D gene uncertain. Germline V CDR1 and CDR2: SGHVS, FQNEAQ. This CDR3 contains 15 residues. V dropped 1 base and J dropped 2 bases, with 11 bases sitting between them. The DNA for the CDR3 is TGTGCCAGCAGCTTAGGAGAACAACTGCAAGAGACCCAGTACTTC. Translated: CASSLGEQLQETQYF.

This chain links TRBV11-3 with TRBJ1-2, with D perhaps TRBD1 (5 bases). The CDR3 length is 13 residues. Germline values: CDR1 SGHNT, CDR2 YENEEA. V dropped 5 bases and J dropped 2 bases, with 9 bases sitting between them. The CDR3 region is CASSATANYGYTF. DNA for the CDR3: TGTGCCAGCAGCGCGACAGCGAACTATGGCTACACCTTC.

The V call is TRBV4-1, the J call TRBJ2-5; 9 bases are shared with TRBD2. The CDR3 length is 15 residues. The germline V gene has CDR1 MGHRA and CDR2 YSYEKL. Trimming cost V 0 bases and J 1 base; bases outside gene matches: 0. The CDR3, as DNA: TGCGCCAGCAGCCAAGAGACTAGCGGCCAAGAGACCCAGTACTTC. Residues: CASSQETSGQETQYF.

The chain recombines TRBV15 with TRBJ1-2; D call uncertain. Germline V gene sequence: CDR1 LNHNV, CDR2 YYDKDF (reference sequence). The ends were cut back, 2 bases at V and 1 base at J, with 8 bases in the middle. The CDR3 consists of 14 residues. In DNA, the CDR3 is TGTGCCACCAGCAGAATAGGGAGTAACTATGGCTACACCTTC. Encoded protein: CATSRIGSNYGYTF.

The chain recombines TRBV5-1 with TRBJ1-2; D may be TRBD1 (5 bases). CDR3 length equals 15 residues. Germline CDR1 reads SGHRS; CDR2 reads YFSETQ. Between the trimmed V and J ends, which lost 0 bases and 4 bases, there was a span of 13 bases. CDR3 amino acids: CASSLVYGGIYGYTF. CDR3 bases: TGCGCCAGCAGCTTGGTATACGGGGGAATCTATGGCTACACCTTC.

Only one count was recorded for this clone. The chain employs TRBV25-1 and TRBJ1-1, with 10 bases aligning to TRBD1. V trimming: 4 bases; J trimming: 4 bases; junction bases outside the gene matches: 6. The CDR3 totals 15 residues. Looked up from germline, CDR1 is MGHDK and CDR2 is SYGVNS. The CDR3 bases are TGTGCCAGCAGTGCGGAGGGGGACAGGGGCACTGAAGCTTTCTTT. It is translated as CASSAEGDRGTEAFF.

Only a few counts were recorded for this clone. The rearrangement links TRBV2 to TRBJ2-1, with TRBD2 matching 10 bases. The CDR3 extends over 15 amino acids. In germline, CDR1 is SNHLY, CDR2 FYNNEI. V was pared by 5 bases and J by 6 bases, with 7 bases of the junction left unmatched. CDR3 DNA: TGTGCCAGCAGTTACACTAGCGGGGTGGGCAATGAGCAGTTCTTC. Its translation is CASSYTSGVGNEQFF.

The chain has TRBV7-6 and TRBJ2-1; 9 nucleotides match TRBD2. This CDR3 has 16 amino acids. With 0 bases clipped from V and 6 bases from J, the junction kept 6 bases outside the gene matches. Per the germline V gene, CDR1 is SGHVS and CDR2 is FNYEAQ. CDR3 in amino acids: CASSLASGGGANEQFF. CDR3 bases: TGTGCCAGCAGCTTAGCGTCCGGCGGGGGGGCCAATGAGCAGTTCTTC.

V and J are TRBV7-9 and TRBJ2-7; the match to TRBD1 covers 7 bases. V lost 5 bases, J lost 2 bases, and 15 bases stayed unmatched. Germline V gives CDR1 SEHNR, CDR2 FQNEAQ (reference sequence). The CDR3 consists of 17 residues. CDR3 coding DNA: TGTGCCAGCAGCCCAGACGACAGGGAACGGATAACCTACGAGCAGTACTTC. Amino acids: CASSPDDRERITYEQYF.

The chain combines TRBV5-1 with TRBJ2-5; tentatively, D is TRBD1 (5 bases). Trimming shortened V by 0 bases and J by 9 bases, and 24 bases separated the two germline ends. The CDR3 sequence is 17 residues long. In germline, CDR1 is SGHRS, CDR2 YFSETQ. The CDR3: CASSLDQTARVVMAQYF. In DNA form, the CDR3 reads TGCGCCAGCAGCTTGGATCAGACAGCTCGCGTGGTTATGGCCCAGTACTTC.

In this sample, this clone turned up once. V is TRBV2 and J is TRBJ2-7; tentative D call: TRBD2 (7 bases). V was cut by 5 bases and J by 6 bases, with 14 bases left in between. The germline CDR1 and CDR2 sequences are SNHLY and FYNNEI. The CDR3 contains 13 residues. The CDR3 is CASSKGGLGEQYF. CDR3 nucleotide sequence: TGTGCCAGCAGTAAGGGGGGGCTTGGCGAGCAGTACTTC. Full variable domain (rest looked up from reference TRBV2 and TRBJ2-7): EPEVTQTPSHQVTQMGQEVILRCVPISNHLYFYWYRQILGQKVEFLVSFYNNEISEKSEIFDDQFSVERPDGSNFTLKIRSTKLEDSAMYFCASSKGGLGEQYFGPGTRLTVT.

V is TRBV7-6 and J is TRBJ2-7, with a possible D match to TRBD2 (6 bases). This CDR3 is 12 amino acids long. Trimming took off 4 bases at V and 4 bases at J, with 8 bases between the two ends. CDR1 and CDR2 (germline): SGHVS, FNYEAQ. The CDR3 nucleotides are TGTGCCAGCAGCTCTAGCGTTTACGAGCAGTACTTC. This encodes CASSSSVYEQYF. Together with reference TRBV7-6 and TRBJ2-7, the CDR3 gives the full variable domain: GAGVSQSPRYKVTKRGQDVALRCDPISGHVSLYWYRQALGQGPEFLTYFNYEAQQDKSGLPNDRFSAERPEGSISTLTIQRTEQRDSAMYRCASSSSVYEQYFGPGTRLTVT.

CDR3 amino acids: CASSERLDNEQFF. The CDR3 coding sequence is TGTGCCAGCAGTGAACGGCTCGACAATGAGCAGTTCTTC. The rearrangement links TRBV2 to TRBJ2-1, with no clear D. The germline V gene encodes CDR1 SNHLY and CDR2 FYNNEI. V dropped 2 bases and J dropped 5 bases, with 7 bases sitting between them. This CDR3 region has 13 residues.

The chain has TRBV18 and TRBJ1-2; tentative D call: TRBD1 (5 bases). The CDR3 totals 16 residues. The ends were cut back, 3 bases at V and 5 bases at J, with 19 bases in the middle. CDR1 is KGHSH, CDR2 LQKENI, per germline. CDR3 nucleotide sequence: TGTGCCAGCTCACCGGGAATAGGGGAGGTGGCGTATGGCTACACCTTC. Translation: CASSPGIGEVAYGYTF.

The chain couples TRBV3-1 (or the pseudogene TRBV3-2) to TRBJ2-1; no reliable D call. CDR1 is LGHDT and CDR2 is YNNKEL in the germline V gene (reference sequence). V lost 2 bases to trimming and J lost 8 bases, with 10 bases between them. The CDR3 extends over 13 amino acids. In DNA, the CDR3 is TGTGCCAGCAGCCAACTAGGGTACGATGAGCAGTTCTTC. Translated, it gives CASSQLGYDEQFF.

V is TRBV4-1 and J is TRBJ1-5; D may be TRBD1 (6 bases). CDR3 length: 15 residues. Germline V gives CDR1 MGHRA, CDR2 YSYEKL. V lost 0 bases, J lost 3 bases, and 9 bases lay in between. CDR3 coding DNA: TGCGCCAGCAGCCAAGAGGACAGAAACAATCAGCCCCAGCATTTT. This sequence encodes CASSQEDRNNQPQHF.

This clone was seen only a few times. The chain employs TRBV9 and TRBJ2-1, with 8 positions matching TRBD2. The junction had 9 bases not matched to a gene; V was cut back by 4 bases and J by 6 bases. The CDR3 is made up of 15 amino acids. Per the germline V gene, CDR1 is SGDLS and CDR2 is YYNGEE. In DNA form, the CDR3 reads TGTGCCAGCAGCCCACGGGGGGGCTCGGGCAATGAGCAGTTCTTC. Amino acid sequence: CASSPRGGSGNEQFF.